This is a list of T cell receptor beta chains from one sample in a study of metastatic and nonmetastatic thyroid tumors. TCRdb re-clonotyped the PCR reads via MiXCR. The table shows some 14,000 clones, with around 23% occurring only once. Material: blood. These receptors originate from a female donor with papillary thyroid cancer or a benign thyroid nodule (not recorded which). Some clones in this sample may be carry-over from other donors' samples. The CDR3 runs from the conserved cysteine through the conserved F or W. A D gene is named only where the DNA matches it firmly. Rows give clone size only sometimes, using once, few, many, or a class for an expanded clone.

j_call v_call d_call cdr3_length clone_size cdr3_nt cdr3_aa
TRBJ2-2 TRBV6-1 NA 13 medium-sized TGTGCCAGCAGTGAAGCCGACACCGGGGAGCTGTTTTTT CASSEADTGELFF
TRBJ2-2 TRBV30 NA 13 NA TGTGCCTGGAGTGTTGAGGGCACCGGGGAGCTGTTTTTT CAWSVEGTGELFF
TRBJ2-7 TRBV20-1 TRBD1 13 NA TGCAGTGCCACAGAGGGGGCGCACGACGAGCTGTACTTC CSATEGAHDELYF
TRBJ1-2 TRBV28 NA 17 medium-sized TGTGCCAGCAGTGTCTCCCTTACCCCCGCGGTTATCTATGGCTACACCTTC CASSVSLTPAVIYGYTF
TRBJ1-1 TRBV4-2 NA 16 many TGTGCCAGCAGCCAAGGAAGGGCCAGGGAGAACACTGAAGCTTTCTTT CASSQGRARENTEAFF
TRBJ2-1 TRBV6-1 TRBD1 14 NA TGTGCCAGCAGCCACAGGGGGGCTACAAAGGAGCAGTTCTTC CASSHRGATKEQFF
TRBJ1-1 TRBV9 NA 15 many TGTGCCAGCAGCGTAGGGGTACAAAGAGGAACTGAAGCTTTCTTT CASSVGVQRGTEAFF
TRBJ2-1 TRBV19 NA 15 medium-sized TGTGCCAGTAGGCTTGGACAGAGCTCCTACAATGAGCAGTTCTTC CASRLGQSSYNEQFF
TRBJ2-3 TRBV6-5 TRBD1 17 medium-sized TGTGCCAGCAGTCCGGCCGGCAGGGGGCTTCTGACAGATACGCAGTATTTT CASSPAGRGLLTDTQYF
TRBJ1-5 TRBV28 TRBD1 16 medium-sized TGTGCCAGCAGTAACCGTTGGGGACAGGGGAACCAGCCCCAGCATTTT CASSNRWGQGNQPQHF
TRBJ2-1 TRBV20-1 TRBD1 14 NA TGCAGTGCTATTCGACAGGGGTCCTACAATGAGCAGTTCTTC CSAIRQGSYNEQFF
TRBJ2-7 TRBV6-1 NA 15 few TGTGCCAGCAGTCCCCCCGGTAAACTCTTCTACGAGCAGTACTTC CASSPPGKLFYEQYF
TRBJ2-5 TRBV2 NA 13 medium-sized TGTGCCAGCAGTCAGTTGGAGGCAGAGACCCAGTACTTC CASSQLEAETQYF
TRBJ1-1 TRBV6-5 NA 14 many TGTGCCAGCAGTTACGGTAGCCTGAACACTGAAGCTTTCTTT CASSYGSLNTEAFF
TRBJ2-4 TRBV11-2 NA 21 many TGTGCCAGCAGCGCCCGTCGGACTAGTTTAGAGGGAGGGGGGGCCAAAAACATTCAGTACTTC CASSARRTSLEGGGAKNIQYF
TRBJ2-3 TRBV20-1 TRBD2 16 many TGCAGTGCTAGTCTGGGGATAGCGGGACTATTAGATACGCAGTATTTT CSASLGIAGLLDTQYF
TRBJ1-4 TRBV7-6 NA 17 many TGTGCCAGCAGCCCAAAGATAGATCCTGCAACTAATGAAAAACTGTTTTTT CASSPKIDPATNEKLFF
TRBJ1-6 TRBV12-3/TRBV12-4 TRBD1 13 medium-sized TGTGCCAGCAGGGGACAGACCAATTCACCCCTCCACTTT CASRGQTNSPLHF
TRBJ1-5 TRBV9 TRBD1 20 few TGTGCCAGCAGCCCCAGGGGGGGGGAGGAATGGATGTTACGGAATGAGCCCCAGCATTTT CASSPRGGEEWMLRNEPQHF
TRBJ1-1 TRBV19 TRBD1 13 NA TGTGCCAGTAGACCCACAGGGGGGACTGAAGCTTTCTTT CASRPTGGTEAFF
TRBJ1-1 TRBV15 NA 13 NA TGTACCACCCGCAGCGGGGGCGGAACTGAAGCTTTCTTT CTTRSGGGTEAFF
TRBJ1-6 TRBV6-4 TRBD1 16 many TGTGCCGGCAGACCTCAGGGGGCGCTGGGTAATTCACCCCTCCACTTT CAGRPQGALGNSPLHF
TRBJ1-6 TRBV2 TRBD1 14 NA TGTGTCAGCAGTGTCGGGACAGGTTCGTCACCCCTCCACTTT CVSSVGTGSSPLHF
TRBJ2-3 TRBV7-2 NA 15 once TGTGCCAGCAGCTTAGCGGTGGGCACGGGAGATACGCATTATTTT CASSLAVGTGDTHYF
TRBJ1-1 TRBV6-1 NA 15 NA TGTGCCAGCAGCCCCTCCGGGCAGCACCACACTGAAGCTTTCTTT CASSPSGQHHTEAFF
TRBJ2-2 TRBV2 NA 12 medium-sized TGTGCCAGCGATATAGGGTCCAGGGAGCTGTTTTTT CASDIGSRELFF
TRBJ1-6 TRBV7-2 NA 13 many TGTGCCAGCTGCATAGCCGCAAATTCACCCCTCCACTTT CASCIAANSPLHF
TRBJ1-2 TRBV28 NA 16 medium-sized TGTGCCAGCAGAATCCATGCCGGGACTCATATCTATGGCTACACCTTC CASRIHAGTHIYGYTF
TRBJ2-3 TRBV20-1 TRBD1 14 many TGCAGTGCGGACCGGGACAGAGGCACAGATACGCAGTATTTT CSADRDRGTDTQYF
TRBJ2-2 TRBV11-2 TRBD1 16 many TGTGCCAGCAGCTCAGAAACAGGGGCGAACACCGGGGAGCTGTTTTTT CASSSETGANTGELFF
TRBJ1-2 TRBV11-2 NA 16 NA TGTGCCAGCAGCTTAGGCCCGCCACACGATAACTATGGCTACACCTTC CASSLGPPHDNYGYTF
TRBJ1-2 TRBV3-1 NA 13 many TGTGCCAGCAGTCGAACAGAATACTATGGCTACACCTTC CASSRTEYYGYTF
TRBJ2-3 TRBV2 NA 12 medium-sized TGTGCCAGCAGGACTAGCACAGATACGCAGTATTTT CASRTSTDTQYF
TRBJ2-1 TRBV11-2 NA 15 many TGTGCCAGCAGCTACATCGACAGGTGGGGGGATGAGCAGTTCTTC CASSYIDRWGDEQFF
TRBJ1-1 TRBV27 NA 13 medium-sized TGTGCCAGCAGTTTTTCCCGCGAGACTGAAGCTTTCTTT CASSFSRETEAFF
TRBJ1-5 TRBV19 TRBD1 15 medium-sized TGTGCCAGTAGTCCAGAGGGGACAGGGGTACAGCCCCAGCATTTT CASSPEGTGVQPQHF
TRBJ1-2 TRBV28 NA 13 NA TGTGGCCGAAGACCAGGGGCAGGGTATGGCTACACCTTC CGRRPGAGYGYTF
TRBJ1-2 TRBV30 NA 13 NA TGTGCCTGGACCCGGCCCGGAGAATATGGCTACACCTTC CAWTRPGEYGYTF
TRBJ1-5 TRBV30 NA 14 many TGTGCCTGGAGACGCAAGGGGAACAATCAGCCCCAGCATTTT CAWRRKGNNQPQHF
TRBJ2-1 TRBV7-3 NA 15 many TGTGCCAGCAGCCACTCCAGGGGATCCTACAATGAGCAGTTCTTC CASSHSRGSYNEQFF
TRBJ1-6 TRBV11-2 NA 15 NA TGTGCCAGCAGCTTCTCGCAGGGCAATGGTTCACCCCTCCACTTT CASSFSQGNGSPLHF
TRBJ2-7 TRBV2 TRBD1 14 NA TGTGCCAGCAATGACGGACAGGACTCCTACGAGCAGTACTTC CASNDGQDSYEQYF
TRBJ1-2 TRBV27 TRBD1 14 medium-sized TGTGCCAGCAGGACAGGGGGCGAATACTATGGCTACACCTTC CASRTGGEYYGYTF
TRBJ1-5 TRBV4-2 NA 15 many TGTGCCAGCAGCCAAGATTGGCTTAGTAATCAGCCCCAGCATTTT CASSQDWLSNQPQHF
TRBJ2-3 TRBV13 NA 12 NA TGTGCCAGCAGCTTCATCTCAGATACGCAGTATTTT CASSFISDTQYF
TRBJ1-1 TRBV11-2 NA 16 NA TGTGCCAGCAGCTTCCCAAAGGGGGGAATGAACACTGAAGCTTTCTTT CASSFPKGGMNTEAFF
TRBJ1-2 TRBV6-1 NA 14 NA TGTGCCAGCAGAGTAGGTCTGGGGAACTATGGCTACACCTTC CASRVGLGNYGYTF